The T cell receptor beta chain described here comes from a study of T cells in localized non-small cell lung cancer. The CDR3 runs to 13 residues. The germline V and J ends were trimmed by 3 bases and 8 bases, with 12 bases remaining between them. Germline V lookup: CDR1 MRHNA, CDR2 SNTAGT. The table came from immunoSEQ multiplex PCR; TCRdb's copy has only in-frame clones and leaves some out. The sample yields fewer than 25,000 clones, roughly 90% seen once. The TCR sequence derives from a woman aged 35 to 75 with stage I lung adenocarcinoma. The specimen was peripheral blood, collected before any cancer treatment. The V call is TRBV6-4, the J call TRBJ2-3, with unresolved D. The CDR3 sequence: CASSEGSSATQYF. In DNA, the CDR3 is TGTGCCAGCAGTGAAGGGTCGTCCGCTACGCAGTATTTT.